This TCR beta chain appears in the sequencing data of a study of OX40 agonist ivuxolimab in advanced cancers. Study details: Dose-escalation patients suffered from hepatocellular carcinoma, melanoma, renal cell or head and neck cancer. Prior anti-PD-1, anti-PD-L1 or anti-CTLA-4 therapy was allowed; 40% to 50% had some.

CDR3 length equals 14 residues. The germline gives CDR1 LGHNA, CDR2 YSLEER. J gave up 4 bases and V 6 bases, and 6 bases lay outside the gene matches. The table came from immunoSEQ multiplex PCR; TCRdb's copy has only in-frame clones and leaves some out. Here the sample spans almost 85,000 clones, over 85% being singletons. Autoimmune disease history or systemic immunosuppression led to patient exclusion. The chain employs TRBV4-3 and TRBJ1-5; 7 nucleotides match TRBD1. The sequence was obtained from an adult with an advanced solid tumor such as melanoma, head and neck, liver or kidney cancer. The source material was CD4+ or CD8+ T cells sorted from blood, sampled in a trial of the OX40 agonist ivuxolimab. The CDR3 DNA is TGCGCCAGCAGTCAGGAGGGGGCTAATCAGCCCCAGCATTTT. Residues: CASSQEGANQPQHF.